Detailed here is one TCR beta chain. The target antigen is unknown. The source of the sample is a study of siplizumab effects on memory and regulatory T cells. Findings of the study overall: Relative to controls at about 27%, mappable alloreactive CD4+ clones exhibited a mean Treg-derived proportion of 68.8% with siplizumab. Naive T cells, seemingly more diverse than memory cells, seemed major alloresponse contributors.

The CDR3 loop spans 16 amino acids. Germline lookup yields CDR1 MNHEY and CDR2 SVGAGI. V dropped 2 bases and J dropped 2; count of bases not matched to a gene: 4. Around 9.2 x 10^4 TCR templates underwent assay in every sample. Assay: immunoSEQ multiplex PCR; the TCRdb copy retains only in-frame clones and omits some. The sample shows approximately 100,000 clones, about 91% of them seen only once. The sequence came from a human donor in good health. Some clones in this sample may be carry-over from other donors' samples. The sequenced sample was CD4+ T cells sorted from blood. The J gene is TRBJ2-5, the V gene TRBV6-5, with 11 nucleotides matching TRBD1. CDR3 loop: CASSYPRDRGQETQYF. CDR3 DNA sequence: TGTGCCAGCAGTTACCCCCGGGACAGGGGGCAAGAGACCCAGTACTTC.